The 8 T cell receptor beta chains listed next were all sequenced from one sample in a study of blood T cell repertoires in COVID-19. The repertoire was sequenced with immunoSEQ multiplex PCR; TCRdb's copy has only in-frame clones and lacks some. The repertoire holds over 250,000 clones, with around 84% as singletons. The sample consisted of peripheral blood. The receptor source for this set is a human donor with COVID-19, enrolled during active disease. The donor label of this sample is uncertain.

The sample holds a few counts of this clone. The rearrangement links TRBV18 to TRBJ1-6; D gene ambiguous. From germline, CDR1 is KGHSH and CDR2 LQKENI. The CDR3 contains 13 residues. V lost 1 base to trimming and J lost 5 bases, with 3 bases between them. In DNA, the CDR3 is TGTGCCAGCTCACCACTCGATAATTCACCCCTCCACTTT. Translating gives CASSPLDNSPLHF.

The chain couples TRBV3-1 (or the pseudogene TRBV3-2) to TRBJ2-5; D may be TRBD2 (7 bases). V was trimmed by 4 bases and J by 9 bases, leaving 18 bases between them. CDR1 LGHDT and CDR2 YNNKEL come from the germline V gene (reference sequence). This CDR3 is built from 14 residues. The CDR3 DNA follows: TGTGCCAGCAGCCCCCGACTTGGGAGGGGGGCCCAGTACTTC. This encodes CASSPRLGRGAQYF.

V gene TRBV7-6 combines with J gene TRBJ1-2; the D is unclear. Germline loops: CDR1 SGHVS, CDR2 FNYEAQ. CDR3 length equals 13 residues. V was clipped by 0 bases and J by 4 bases, with 6 bases between them. CDR3 DNA: TGTGCCAGCAGCTTAGCGCCGGTCTATGGCTACACCTTC. It is translated as CASSLAPVYGYTF. Complete variable domain (other parts from reference TRBV7-6 and TRBJ1-2): GAGVSQSPRYKVTKRGQDVALRCDPISGHVSLYWYRQALGQGPEFLTYFNYEAQQDKSGLPNDRFSAERPEGSISTLTIQRTEQRDSAMYRCASSLAPVYGYTFGSGTRLTVV.

The chain recombines TRBV30 with TRBJ2-2, with D perhaps TRBD2 (6 bases). The CDR3 is 14 amino acids. CDR1 and CDR2 from the germline V gene are GTSNPN and SVGIG (reference sequence). Trimming took 0 bases from V and 4 from J, leaving 9 bases between them. The CDR3 sequence is CAWSVGTATGELFF. CDR3 coding DNA: TGTGCCTGGAGTGTGGGGACTGCCACCGGGGAGCTGTTTTTT.

The rearrangement links TRBV6-2 or TRBV6-3 to TRBJ1-5, with D unclear. CDR1 is MNHEY, CDR2 SVGEGT, per germline. The CDR3 contains 14 residues. The germline V and J ends were trimmed by 5 bases and 7 bases, with 15 bases remaining between them. Here the CDR3 DNA reads TGTGCCAGCAGTACATCGTATAGGGAGCAGCCCCAGCATTTT. Translation gives CASSTSYREQPQHF.

The chain links TRBV5-1 to TRBJ1-1, with 8 nucleotides matching TRBD1. With 2 bases clipped from V and 3 bases from J, the junction kept 6 bases outside the gene matches. Germline loops: CDR1 SGHRS, CDR2 YFSETQ. This CDR3 is built from 15 residues. CDR3 bases: TGCGCCAGCAGCTTAGCCGGACAGGGTTACACTGAAGCTTTCTTT. This sequence encodes CASSLAGQGYTEAFF. Drawing the rest from reference TRBV5-1 and TRBJ1-1, the complete variable domain is KAGVTQTPRYLIKTRGQQVTLSCSPISGHRSVSWYQQTPGQGLQFLFEYFSETQRNKGNFPGRFSGRQFSNSRSEMNVSTLELGDSALYLCASSLAGQGYTEAFFGQGTRLTVV.

The gene calls are TRBV11-2 and TRBJ2-2; D possibly corresponds to TRBD1 (5 bases). The V gene lost 2 bases and the J gene lost 10 bases, with 8 bases spanning the gap. The CDR3 contains 12 residues. Germline CDR1 SGHAT, CDR2 FQNNGV. CDR3 bases: TGTGCCAGCAGCTTAAGGGGTGCGGAGCTGTTTTTT. Amino acid sequence: CASSLRGAELFF.

The chain carries TRBV2 and TRBJ2-2; 10 positions agree with TRBD2. Losses at the gene ends were 6 bases for V and 7 bases for J; bases not matched to a gene: 5. The CDR3 is 14 amino acids. The germline gives CDR1 SNHLY, CDR2 FYNNEI. CDR3 residues: CASSGLADGGELFF. The DNA for the CDR3 is TGTGCCAGCAGCGGACTAGCGGACGGCGGGGAGCTGTTTTTT.